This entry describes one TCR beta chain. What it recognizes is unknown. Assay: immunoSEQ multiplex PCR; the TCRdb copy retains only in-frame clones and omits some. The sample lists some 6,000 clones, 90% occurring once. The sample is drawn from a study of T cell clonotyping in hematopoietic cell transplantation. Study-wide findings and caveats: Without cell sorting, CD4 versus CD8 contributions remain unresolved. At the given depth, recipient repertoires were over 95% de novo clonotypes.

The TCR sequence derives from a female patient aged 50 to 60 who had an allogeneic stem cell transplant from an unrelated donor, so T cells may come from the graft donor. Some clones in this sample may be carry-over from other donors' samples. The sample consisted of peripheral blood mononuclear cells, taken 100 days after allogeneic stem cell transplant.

The CDR3 spells CASSGGDSTDTQYF. The CDR3, as DNA: TGTGCCAGCAGTGGGGGGGACAGCACAGATACGCAGTATTTT. The V call is TRBV6-1, the J call TRBJ2-3, with a weak D call TRBD2 (6 bases). Germline V CDR1 and CDR2: MNHNS, SASEGT. V was clipped by 4 bases and J by 0 bases, with 8 bases between them. There are 14 residues in the CDR3.